This TCR beta chain is drawn from a study of cytomegalovirus exposure and HLA in healthy donors. The germline V gene has CDR1 LNHDA and CDR2 SQIVND (reference sequence). V lost 5 bases to trimming and J lost 6 bases; unmatched junction nucleotides: 14. CDR3 size: 16 residues. This clone was seen a handful of times. Its antigen is currently unknown. Primers: 60 Vbeta forward and 13 Jbeta reverse. Clones were sequenced by immunoSEQ multiplex PCR, and TCRdb holds only the in-frame ones, with some missing. The table has some 190,000 clones, over 75% seen once; the top ten hold 1.5% to 2%. Study observations and caveats: In presence/absence analyses, roughly uniform sequencing depth across donors was assumed. The investigators catalogued 150 or so TCR beta chains as cytomegalovirus-associated.

The clonotype originates from a woman aged 25 to 39 in good health and CMV-seronegative. The J gene is TRBJ2-3, the V gene TRBV19, with 7 positions matching TRBD2. Sequenced input: PBMCs. CDR3 amino acids: CASSSESGGSMDTQYF. In DNA form, the CDR3 reads TGTGCCAGTAGTTCCGAATCCGGGGGGTCCATGGATACGCAGTATTTT.